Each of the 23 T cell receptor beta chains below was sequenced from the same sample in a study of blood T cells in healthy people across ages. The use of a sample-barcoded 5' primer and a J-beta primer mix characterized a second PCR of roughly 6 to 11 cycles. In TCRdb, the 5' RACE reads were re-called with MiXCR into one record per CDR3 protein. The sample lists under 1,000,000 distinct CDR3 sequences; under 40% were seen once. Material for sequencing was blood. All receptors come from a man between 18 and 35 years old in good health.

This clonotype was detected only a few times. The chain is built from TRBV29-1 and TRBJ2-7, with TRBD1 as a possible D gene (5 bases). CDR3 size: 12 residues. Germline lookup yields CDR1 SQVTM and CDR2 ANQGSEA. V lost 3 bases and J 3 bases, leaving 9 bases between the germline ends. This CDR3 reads CSVEGQGYEQYF. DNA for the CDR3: TGCAGCGTTGAGGGGCAGGGCTACGAGCAGTACTTC.

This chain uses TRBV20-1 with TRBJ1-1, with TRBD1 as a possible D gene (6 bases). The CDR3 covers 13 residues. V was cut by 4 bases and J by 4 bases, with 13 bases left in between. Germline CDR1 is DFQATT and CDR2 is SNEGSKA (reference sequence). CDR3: CSATHRVSTEAFF. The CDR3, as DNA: TGCAGTGCTACCCACAGGGTAAGCACTGAAGCTTTCTTT.

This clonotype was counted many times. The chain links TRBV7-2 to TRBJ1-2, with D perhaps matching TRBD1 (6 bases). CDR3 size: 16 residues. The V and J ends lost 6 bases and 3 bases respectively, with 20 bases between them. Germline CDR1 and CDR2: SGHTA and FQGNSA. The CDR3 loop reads CASSSWTTGLDYGYTF. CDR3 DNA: TGTGCCAGCAGTTCTTGGACCACAGGGCTCGACTATGGCTACACCTTC.

For the CDR3, the DNA is TGTGCCAGCAGCCGCGTTGACCCAATGGTCGATGAGCAGTTCTTC. It yields the protein CASSRVDPMVDEQFF. The J gene is TRBJ2-1, the V gene TRBV11-2; the D is unclear. The germline V and J ends were trimmed by 5 bases and 8 bases, with 19 bases remaining between them. The CDR3 spans 15 residues. Germline CDR1 reads SGHAT; CDR2 reads FQNNGV. The whole variable domain, filled in from reference TRBV11-2 and TRBJ2-1, reads EAGVAQSPRYKIIEKRQSVAFWCNPISGHATLYWYQQILGQGPKLLIQFQNNGVVDDSQLPKDRFSAERLKGVDSTLKIQPAKLEDSAVYLCASSRVDPMVDEQFFGPGTRLTVL.

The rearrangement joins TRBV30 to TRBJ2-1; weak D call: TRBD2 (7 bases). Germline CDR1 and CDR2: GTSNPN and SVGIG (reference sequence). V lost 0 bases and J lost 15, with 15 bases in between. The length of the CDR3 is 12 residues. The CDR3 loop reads CAWSVERDMGFF. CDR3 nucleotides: TGTGCCTGGAGTGTAGAGCGGGACATGGGGTTCTTC. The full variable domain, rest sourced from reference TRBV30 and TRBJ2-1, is SQTIHQWPATLVQPVGSPLSLECTVEGTSNPNLYWYRQAAGRGLQLLFYSVGIGQISSEVPQNLSASRPQDRQFILSSKKLLLSDSGFYLCAWSVERDMGFFGPGTRLTVL.

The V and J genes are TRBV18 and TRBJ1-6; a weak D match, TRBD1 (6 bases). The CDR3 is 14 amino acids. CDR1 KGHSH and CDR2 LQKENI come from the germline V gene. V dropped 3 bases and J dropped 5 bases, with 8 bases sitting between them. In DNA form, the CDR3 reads TGTGCCAGCTCACCGGACAGCAATAATTCACCCCTCCACTTT. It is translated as CASSPDSNNSPLHF.

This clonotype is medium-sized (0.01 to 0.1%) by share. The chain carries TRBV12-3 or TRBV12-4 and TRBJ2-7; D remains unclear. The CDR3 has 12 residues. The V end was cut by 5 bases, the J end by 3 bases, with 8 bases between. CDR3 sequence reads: CASSPTSYEQYF. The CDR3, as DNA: TGTGCCAGCAGTCCCACCAGCTACGAGCAGTACTTC.

In DNA form, the CDR3 reads TGTGCCAGCATTTCCGAGGGGGGAGGGCAGTTCTTC. Translated, it gives CASISEGGGQFF. The rearrangement links TRBV3-1 to TRBJ2-1, with D perhaps given as TRBD1 or TRBD2 (6 bases each). V shed 7 bases and J shed 12 bases, with 16 bases lying between them. CDR3 length: 12 residues. The germline V gene has CDR1 LGHDT and CDR2 YNNKEL (reference sequence).

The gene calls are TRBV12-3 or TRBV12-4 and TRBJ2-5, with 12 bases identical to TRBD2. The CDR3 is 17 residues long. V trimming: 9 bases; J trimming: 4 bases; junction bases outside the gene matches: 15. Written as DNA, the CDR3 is TGTGCCAGTACTCTGGGGGCTAGCGGGGGGGCGAGAGAGACCCAGTACTTC. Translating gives CASTLGASGGARETQYF.

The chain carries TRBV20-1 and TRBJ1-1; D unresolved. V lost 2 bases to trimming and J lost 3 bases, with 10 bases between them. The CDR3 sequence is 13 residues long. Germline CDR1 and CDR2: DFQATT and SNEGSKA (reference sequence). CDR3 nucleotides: TGCAGTGCTAGACCTTATGGGGACACTGAAGCTTTCTTT. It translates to CSARPYGDTEAFF.

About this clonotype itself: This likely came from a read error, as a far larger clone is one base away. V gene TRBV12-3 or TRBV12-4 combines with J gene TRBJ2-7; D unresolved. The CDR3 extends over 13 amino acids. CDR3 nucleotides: TGTGCCAGCAGCCCTGCCGGAGCCTACGAGAAGTACTTC. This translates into CASSPAGAYEKYF.

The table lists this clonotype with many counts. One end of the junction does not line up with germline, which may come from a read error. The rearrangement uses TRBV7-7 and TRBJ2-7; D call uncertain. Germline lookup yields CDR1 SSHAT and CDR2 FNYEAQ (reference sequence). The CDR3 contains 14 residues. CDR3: CASSPRVGSYEQYF. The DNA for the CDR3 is TGTGCTAGCAGCCCCCGGGTGGGCTCCTACGAGCAGTACTTC.

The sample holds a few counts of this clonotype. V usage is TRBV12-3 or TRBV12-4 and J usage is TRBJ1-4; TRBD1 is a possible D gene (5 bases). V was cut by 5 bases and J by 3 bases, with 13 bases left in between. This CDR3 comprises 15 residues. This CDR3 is CASSLGGSANEKLFF. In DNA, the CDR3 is TGTGCCAGCAGTCTCGGGGGGTCCGCTAATGAAAAACTGTTTTTT.

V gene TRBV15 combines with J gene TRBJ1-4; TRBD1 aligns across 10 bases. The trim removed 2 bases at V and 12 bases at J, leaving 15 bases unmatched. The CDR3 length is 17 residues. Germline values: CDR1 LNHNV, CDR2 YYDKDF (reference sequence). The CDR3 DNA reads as TGTGCCACCAGCAGATCCGCCCGGGACAGGGGACTAAGTGAACTGTTTTTT. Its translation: CATSRSARDRGLSELFF.

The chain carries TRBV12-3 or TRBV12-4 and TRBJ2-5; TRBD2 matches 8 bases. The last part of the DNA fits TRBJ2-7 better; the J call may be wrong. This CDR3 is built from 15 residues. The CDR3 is CASSLEGLGDYEQYF. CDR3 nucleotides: TGTGCCAGCAGTTTGGAGGGACTAGGGGACTACGAGCAGTACTTC.

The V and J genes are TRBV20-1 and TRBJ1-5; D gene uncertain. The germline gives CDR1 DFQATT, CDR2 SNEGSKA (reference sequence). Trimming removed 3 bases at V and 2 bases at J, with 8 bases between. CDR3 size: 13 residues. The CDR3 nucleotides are TGCAGTGCTAGGGAGGGTGGCAATCAGCCCCAGCATTTT. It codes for CSAREGGNQPQHF.

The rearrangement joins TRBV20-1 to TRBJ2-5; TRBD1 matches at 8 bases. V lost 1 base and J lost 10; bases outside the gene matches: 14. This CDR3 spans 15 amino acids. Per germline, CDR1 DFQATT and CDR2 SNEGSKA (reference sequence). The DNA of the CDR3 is TGCAGTGCTAGAGGGGGACAGGATGCCAAAGTGGACCAGTACTTC. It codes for CSARGGQDAKVDQYF.

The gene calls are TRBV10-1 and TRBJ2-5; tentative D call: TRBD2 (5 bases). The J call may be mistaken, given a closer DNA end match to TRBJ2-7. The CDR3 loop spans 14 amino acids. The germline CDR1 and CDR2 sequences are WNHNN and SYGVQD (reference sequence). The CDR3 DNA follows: TGCGCCAGCAGTGACCATCGGGGCTCCTACGAGCAGTACTTC. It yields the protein CASSDHRGSYEQYF.

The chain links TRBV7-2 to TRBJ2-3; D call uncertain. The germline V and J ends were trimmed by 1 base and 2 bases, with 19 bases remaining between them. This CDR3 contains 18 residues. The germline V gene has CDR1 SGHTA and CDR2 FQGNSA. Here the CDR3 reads CASSLVESPVRYTDTQYF. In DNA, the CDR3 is TGTGCCAGCAGCTTAGTTGAGAGTCCGGTCCGTTACACAGATACGCAGTATTTT.

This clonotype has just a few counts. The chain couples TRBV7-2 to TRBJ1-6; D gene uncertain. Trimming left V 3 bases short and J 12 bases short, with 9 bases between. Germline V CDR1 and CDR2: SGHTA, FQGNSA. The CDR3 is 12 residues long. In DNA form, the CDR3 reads TGTGCCAGCAGCTTGGCTCTGGGACCCCTCCACTTT. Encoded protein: CASSLALGPLHF.

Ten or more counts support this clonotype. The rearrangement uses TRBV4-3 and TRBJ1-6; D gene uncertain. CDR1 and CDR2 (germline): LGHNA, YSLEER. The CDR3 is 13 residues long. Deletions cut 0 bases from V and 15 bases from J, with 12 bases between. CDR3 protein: CASSQDYVRDLHF. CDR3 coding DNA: TGCGCCAGCAGCCAAGATTACGTCCGCGACCTCCACTTT.

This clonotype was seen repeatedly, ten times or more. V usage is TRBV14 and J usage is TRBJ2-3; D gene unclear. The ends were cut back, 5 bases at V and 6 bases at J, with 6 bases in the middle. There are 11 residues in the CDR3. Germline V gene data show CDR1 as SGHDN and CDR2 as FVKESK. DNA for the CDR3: TGTGCCAGCAGCTCTTTTGATACGCAGTATTTT. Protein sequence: CASSSFDTQYF.

The CDR3 nucleotides are TGTGCCACCAGTGCGAACAGGGGGCGTCGGGAGACCCAGTACTTC. It yields the protein CATSANRGRRETQYF. V is TRBV24-1 and J is TRBJ2-5, with 9 bases aligning to TRBD1. V was clipped by 5 bases and J by 5 bases; unmatched bases: 8. Germline V lookup: CDR1 KGHDR, CDR2 SFDVKD. The CDR3 covers 15 residues.